These T cell receptor beta chains were read from a single sample in a study of Graves' ophthalmopathy and Graves' hyperthyroidism. A single record per CDR3 protein comes from TCRdb applying MiXCR to the multiplex PCR reads. The sample lists 300,000 or so distinct CDR3 sequences; around a sixth were seen once. The sample consisted of peripheral blood. The receptors here all came from an adult man with Graves' ophthalmopathy. Both conserved end residues are part of each CDR3. Fields, in order: CDR3 DNA, CDR3 protein, clone size, V gene, J gene, D gene. A D gene is named only where the DNA matches it firmly. Clone size is shown for a subset of rows, as once, few, many or a class of expanded clone.

CDR3 DNA: TGCAGTGCTACTGAGGGAGGACGGTCGGGCTACACCTTC; CDR3 protein: CSATEGGRSGYTF; clone size: many; V gene: TRBV20-1; J gene: TRBJ1-2; D gene: .
CDR3 DNA: TGTGCCAGCAGCTTAAGAACGTTTGGCAGACAGCAGGTTACTGAAGCTTTCTTT; CDR3 protein: CASSLRTFGRQQVTEAFF; clone size: many; V gene: TRBV11-2; J gene: TRBJ1-1; D gene: .
CDR3 DNA: TGTGCCGGACGTGGCGGAATTTTGGACTACGAGCAGTACTTC; CDR3 protein: CAGRGGILDYEQYF; clone size: many; V gene: TRBV6-5; J gene: TRBJ2-7; D gene: .
CDR3 DNA: TGTGCCAGCTCCCGGACGGACACCGAGGAGCTGTTTTTT; CDR3 protein: CASSRTDTEELFF; clone size: .; V gene: TRBV18; J gene: TRBJ2-2; D gene: .
CDR3 DNA: TGTGCCAGCAGTTCATCAGGGTGGGGCACTGAAGCTTTCTTT; CDR3 protein: CASSSSGWGTEAFF; clone size: few; V gene: TRBV12-3/TRBV12-4; J gene: TRBJ1-1; D gene: .
CDR3 DNA: TGTGCCAGCAGTTACTCGAAACAGTTCTTCACTGAAGCTTTCTTT; CDR3 protein: CASSYSKQFFTEAFF; clone size: .; V gene: TRBV6-5; J gene: TRBJ1-1; D gene: .
CDR3 DNA: TGTGCCAGCCAGGGACGGGAGGAAAACATTCAGTACTTC; CDR3 protein: CASQGREENIQYF; clone size: many; V gene: TRBV10-3; J gene: TRBJ2-4; D gene: TRBD2
CDR3 DNA: TGTGCCAGCAGTGAATTGGTCCGTCCTTACAGTGATGGAAGGCAGCCCCAGCATTTT; CDR3 protein: CASSELVRPYSDGRQPQHF; clone size: .; V gene: TRBV25-1; J gene: TRBJ1-5; D gene: .
CDR3 DNA: TGTGCCAGCAGGCCCGGGACTAGCGGGGGCGAGCAGTACTTC; CDR3 protein: CASRPGTSGGEQYF; clone size: .; V gene: TRBV11-3; J gene: TRBJ2-7; D gene: TRBD2
CDR3 DNA: TGCGCCAGCAGCTTGGCCGGGACTCCAACCATCTACGAGCAGTACTTC; CDR3 protein: CASSLAGTPTIYEQYF; clone size: many; V gene: TRBV5-1; J gene: TRBJ2-7; D gene: .
CDR3 DNA: TGTGCCAGCTCACCGAGGAGGGACCCCTACGAGCAGTACTTC; CDR3 protein: CASSPRRDPYEQYF; clone size: many; V gene: TRBV18; J gene: TRBJ2-7; D gene: .
CDR3 DNA: TGTGCCAGTAGTAATGGTTGGGGGAACTCCTACGAGCAGTACTTC; CDR3 protein: CASSNGWGNSYEQYF; clone size: many; V gene: TRBV19; J gene: TRBJ2-7; D gene: .
CDR3 DNA: TGTGCCAGCAGCTTAATTAGCGGGAGAATCTCCGGGGAGCTGTTTTTT; CDR3 protein: CASSLISGRISGELFF; clone size: many; V gene: TRBV11-2; J gene: TRBJ2-2; D gene: TRBD2
CDR3 DNA: TGTGCCAGCAGCCAAGATAAGGGGAATGGCTACACCTTC; CDR3 protein: CASSQDKGNGYTF; clone size: .; V gene: TRBV4-2; J gene: TRBJ1-2; D gene: .
CDR3 DNA: TGTGCTAGTGGTTTGGGGGCAGCCTCAGGCTATGGCTACACCTTC; CDR3 protein: CASGLGAASGYGYTF; clone size: .; V gene: TRBV12-5; J gene: TRBJ1-2; D gene: .
CDR3 DNA: TGCGCCAGCAGCTTGGGGTATCAGGGCAGCTCCTATAATTCACCCCTCCACTTT; CDR3 protein: CASSLGYQGSSYNSPLHF; clone size: few; V gene: TRBV5-1; J gene: TRBJ1-6; D gene: .
CDR3 DNA: TGCAGCGTCCACGGAGTAGAGACCCAGTACTTC; CDR3 protein: CSVHGVETQYF; clone size: .; V gene: TRBV29-1; J gene: TRBJ2-5; D gene: .
CDR3 DNA: TGCAGCGTTGTCGAGTCGAACACTGAAGCTTTCTTT; CDR3 protein: CSVVESNTEAFF; clone size: many; V gene: TRBV29-1; J gene: TRBJ1-1; D gene: .
CDR3 DNA: TGTGCCAGCAGTTCAACAGGGTCATACCAGCCCCAGCATTTT; CDR3 protein: CASSSTGSYQPQHF; clone size: many; V gene: TRBV12-3/TRBV12-4; J gene: TRBJ1-5; D gene: .
CDR3 DNA: TGTGCCAGCAGCCACCGGGCTAGCGGGAAAGAGGCCCAGTACTTC; CDR3 protein: CASSHRASGKEAQYF; clone size: many; V gene: TRBV13; J gene: TRBJ2-5; D gene: TRBD2
CDR3 DNA: TGCGCCAGCAGCTATCAAGACAGCTACGGGGAGCTGTTTTTT; CDR3 protein: CASSYQDSYGELFF; clone size: many; V gene: TRBV5-1; J gene: TRBJ2-2; D gene: .
CDR3 DNA: TGTGCCAGCAGAGGCGGGACAGACTACCAAGAGACCCAGTACTTC; CDR3 protein: CASRGGTDYQETQYF; clone size: .; V gene: TRBV28; J gene: TRBJ2-5; D gene: .
CDR3 DNA: TGCGCCAGCAGCTTGGGGTATGCAACCAACCAAGAGACCCAGTACTTC; CDR3 protein: CASSLGYATNQETQYF; clone size: many; V gene: TRBV5-1; J gene: TRBJ2-5; D gene: .
CDR3 DNA: TGTGCCAGCAGTGAAGCCGCCGGGACAGACACCTACGAGCAGTACTTC; CDR3 protein: CASSEAAGTDTYEQYF; clone size: .; V gene: TRBV6-1; J gene: TRBJ2-7; D gene: TRBD1
CDR3 DNA: TGCAGCGCGAGGACAGGGGGCGAGGGCTACACCTTC; CDR3 protein: CSARTGGEGYTF; clone size: .; V gene: TRBV29-1; J gene: TRBJ1-2; D gene: TRBD1
CDR3 DNA: TGCAGTGCTAGAGATGCGGGGGGCGATGCCTACGAGCAGTACTTC; CDR3 protein: CSARDAGGDAYEQYF; clone size: many; V gene: TRBV20-1; J gene: TRBJ2-7; D gene: TRBD2
CDR3 DNA: TGTGCCAGCAGTTACTCGACCGGGGGCTCCTACGAGCAGTACTTC; CDR3 protein: CASSYSTGGSYEQYF; clone size: .; V gene: TRBV6-5; J gene: TRBJ2-7; D gene: .
CDR3 DNA: TGTGCCAGCAGAGACCCGAGCGGGGGGGACACTGAAGCTTTCTTT; CDR3 protein: CASRDPSGGDTEAFF; clone size: many; V gene: TRBV6-2/TRBV6-3; J gene: TRBJ1-1; D gene: .